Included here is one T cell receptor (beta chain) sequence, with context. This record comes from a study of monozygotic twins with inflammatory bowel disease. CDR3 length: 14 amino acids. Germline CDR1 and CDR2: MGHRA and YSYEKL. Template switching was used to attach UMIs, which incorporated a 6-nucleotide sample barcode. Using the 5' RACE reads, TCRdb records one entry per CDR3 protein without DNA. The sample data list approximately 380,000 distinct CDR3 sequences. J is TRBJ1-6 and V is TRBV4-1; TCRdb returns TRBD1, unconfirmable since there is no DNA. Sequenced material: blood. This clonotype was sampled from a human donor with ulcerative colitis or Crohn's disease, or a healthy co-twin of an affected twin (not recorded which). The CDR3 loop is CASSARDRGSPLHF.